What follows is one T cell receptor beta chain and its context. The antigen is not known. Every donor provided ten milliliters of peripheral blood. PBMCs, at least 6.5 million per sample, were isolated. There were at least 5 micrograms of total RNA extracted from every sample. This sample stems from a study of blood T cells in healthy people across ages. Study results and caveats: The diversity estimates, figures obtained from one million T cells, were considered underestimates.

With a J-beta primer mix and a sample-barcoded 5' primer, a second PCR ran about 7 to 11 cycles. Each CDR3 protein gets one entry after TCRdb re-called the 5' RACE reads with MiXCR. The table has about 780,000 distinct CDR3 sequences, about 42% seen once. Material for sequencing was blood. The TCR was taken from a man at least 80 years old in good health.

The CDR3 sequence is CASSLDPRLAQYF. The CDR3 DNA reads as TGTGCCAGCAGTTTAGACCCAAGACTAGCCCAGTACTTC. The V gene is TRBV12-3 or TRBV12-4, the J gene TRBJ2-5, with a tentative D call TRBD2 (6 bases). CDR3 length: 13 amino acids. Trimming stripped 1 base from V and 9 bases from J, with 12 bases between.